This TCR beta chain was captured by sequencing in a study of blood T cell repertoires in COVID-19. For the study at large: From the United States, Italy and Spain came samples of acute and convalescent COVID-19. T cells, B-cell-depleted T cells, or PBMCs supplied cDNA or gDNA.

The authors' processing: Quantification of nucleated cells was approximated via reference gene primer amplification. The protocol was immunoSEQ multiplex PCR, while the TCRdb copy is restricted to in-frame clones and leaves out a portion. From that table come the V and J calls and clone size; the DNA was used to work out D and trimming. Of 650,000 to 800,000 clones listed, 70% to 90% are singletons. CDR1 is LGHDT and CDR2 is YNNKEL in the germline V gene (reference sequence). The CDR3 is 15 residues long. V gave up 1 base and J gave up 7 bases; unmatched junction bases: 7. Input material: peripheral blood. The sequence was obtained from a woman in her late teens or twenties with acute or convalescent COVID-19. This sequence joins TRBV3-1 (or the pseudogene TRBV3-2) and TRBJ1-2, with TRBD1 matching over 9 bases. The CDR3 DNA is TGTGCCAGCAGCCAAGCGGGGACAGGGTCCCGTGGCTACACCTTC. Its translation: CASSQAGTGSRGYTF.